Listed here is a single T cell receptor (beta chain). Trimming took off 1 base at V and 7 bases at J, with 7 bases between the two ends. Looked up from germline, CDR1 is SGHTA and CDR2 is FQGNSA. The CDR3 extends over 12 amino acids. This record comes from a study of blood T cell repertoires in COVID-19. The assay was immunoSEQ multiplex PCR, and TCRdb's table has in-frame clones only and misses some. Of 120,000 to 150,000 clones in the sample, roughly 90% are singletons; the top ten hold 1.2%. Sequenced input: PBMCs or T cells enriched from blood (not recorded which). The chain recombines TRBV7-2 with TRBJ1-2; D call uncertain. The TCR comes from a woman aged 30 to 39 with acute COVID-19. The DNA for the CDR3 is TGTGCCAGCAGCTTAGGACACCTTGGCTACACCTTC. Its protein product is CASSLGHLGYTF. The complete variable domain, with remaining parts taken from reference TRBV7-2 and TRBJ1-2, reads GAGVSQSPSNKVTEKGKDVELRCDPISGHTALYWYRQSLGQGLEFLIYFQGNSAPDKSGLPSDRFSAERTGGSVSTLTIQRTQQEDSAVYLCASSLGHLGYTFGSGTRLTVV.